This T cell receptor beta chain stems from a study of long-term antiretroviral therapy in people with HIV. Study-wide results and caveats: Relative to control repertoires, HIV repertoires exhibited narrower CDR3 length ranges. Repertoire dominance by clones expanded before ART was seen at all time points.

Version v3.0 of the immunoSEQ assay was performed at survey level. The protocol was immunoSEQ multiplex PCR, while the TCRdb copy is restricted to in-frame clones and leaves out a portion. Of approximately 30,000 clones listed, roughly 88% are singletons. The CDR3 runs 13 residues. Trimming stripped 6 bases from V and 0 bases from J, with 9 bases between. Germline assignment: CDR1 GTSNPN and CDR2 SVGIG (reference sequence). As regards this clone: What it binds is not known.

Per individual, the PBMC samples numbered at least one pre-ART and at least two post-ART. The chain is built from TRBV30 and TRBJ2-4; D is tentatively TRBD1 or TRBD2 (5 bases each). Sample: unsorted PBMCs, taken 3 years after starting antiretroviral therapy. This TCR derives from a man aged 35 to 55 with HIV. The CDR3 here is CACWDLAKNIQYF. CDR3 bases: TGTGCCTGTTGGGACCTAGCCAAAAACATTCAGTACTTC.